This TCR beta chain was sequenced in a study of blood T cells in healthy people across ages. Study information: About one barcoded beta molecule per two T cells was captured by template switching.

This CDR3 region has 13 residues. Trimming removed 5 bases at V and 7 bases at J, with 12 bases between. With a J-beta primer mix and a sample-barcoded 5' primer, a second PCR ran about 6 to 11 cycles. Every sample gave at least 2.5 million paired-end reads containing CDR3. MiXCR, run by TCRdb on the 5' RACE reads, gives a single entry per CDR3 protein. The data contain 700,000 or so distinct CDR3 sequences, 22% of them seen just once; the ten biggest clones take up less than 25%. V usage is TRBV12-3 or TRBV12-4 and J usage is TRBJ1-5; possibly TRBD1 for D (5 bases). Input material: blood. The source is a man aged 65-85 years in good health. This chain's CDR3 is CASSGGVRQPQHF. Here the CDR3 DNA reads TGTGCCAGCAGTGGAGGGGTCCGGCAGCCCCAGCATTTT.